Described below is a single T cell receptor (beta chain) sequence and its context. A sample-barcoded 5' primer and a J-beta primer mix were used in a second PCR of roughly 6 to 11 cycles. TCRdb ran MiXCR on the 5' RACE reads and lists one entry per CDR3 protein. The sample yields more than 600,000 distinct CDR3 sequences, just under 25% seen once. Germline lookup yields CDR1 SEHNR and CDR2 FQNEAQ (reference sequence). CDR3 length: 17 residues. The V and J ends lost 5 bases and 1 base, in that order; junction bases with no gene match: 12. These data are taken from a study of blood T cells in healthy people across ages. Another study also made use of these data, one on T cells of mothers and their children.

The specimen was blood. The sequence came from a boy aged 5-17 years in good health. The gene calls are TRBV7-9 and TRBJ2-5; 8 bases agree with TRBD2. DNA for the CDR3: TGTGCCAGCAGCCGCCGGCTAGCGGGCACTTTCCAAGAGACCCAGTACTTC. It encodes CASSRRLAGTFQETQYF. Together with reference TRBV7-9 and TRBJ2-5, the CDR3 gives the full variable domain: DTGVSQNPRHKITKRGQNVTFRCDPISEHNRLYWYRQTLGQGPEFLTYFQNEAQLEKSRLLSDRFSAERPKGSFSTLEIQRTEQGDSAMYLCASSRRLAGTFQETQYFGPGTRLLVL.